Many counts were recorded for the clone carrying this TCR beta chain. Its antigen is as yet unknown. V was shortened by 1 base and J by 4 bases, with 10 bases between the two germline ends. This CDR3 spans 14 amino acids. Germline CDR1 SGHVS, CDR2 FNYEAQ. The data were taken from a study of neurological immune-mediated disorders. Unsorted libraries came from 2 million PBMCs stored at -80 °C. Using its own MiXCR run on the 5' RACE reads, TCRdb lists one record per CDR3 protein. Among some 79,000 distinct CDR3 sequences listed, roughly 15% were seen once. Overall study results and limits: HTLV-1-associated myelopathy showed the most TCR clonal expansion; multiple sclerosis the least, below healthy controls. Expanded clones shared no CDR3 amino acid sequences across subjects, suggesting private repertoires in all groups.

The chain combines TRBV7-6 with TRBJ1-1; D uncertain. Sequencing input: PBMCs. The sequence came from a woman aged 45-65 years in good health. The CDR3 here is CASSLGSHPTEAFF. CDR3 bases: TGTGCCAGCAGCTTAGGGAGCCACCCCACTGAAGCTTTCTTT.